The clone carrying this T cell receptor (beta chain) was found many times. Its specificity is unknown. V lost 0 bases to trimming and J lost 1 base, with 7 bases between them. This CDR3 is 15 amino acids long. In germline, CDR1 is MNHEY, CDR2 SVGEGT. These data come from a study of Graves' ophthalmopathy and Graves' hyperthyroidism. Whole-study results and caveats: A 13-signature model separated ophthalmopathy from stable hyperthyroidism, about 88% sensitivity, around 81% specificity.

As the template, RNA transcripts were used to amplify TCR beta CDR3 regions. The workflow started with a first-round RT-PCR run with HTBI primers and then moved on to a second-round multiplex PCR. TCRdb recomputed calls from the multiplex PCR reads with MiXCR, one row per CDR3 protein. The sample lists about 370,000 distinct CDR3 sequences, approximately 18% occurring once. Sequenced: peripheral blood. The chain combines TRBV6-2 or TRBV6-3 with TRBJ2-4; D might be TRBD1 or TRBD2, each matching 5 bases. The source is an adult woman with stable Graves' hyperthyroidism. DNA for the CDR3: TGTGCCAGCAGTTACTCCGGGGCGGCCAAAAACATTCAGTACTTC. It is translated as CASSYSGAAKNIQYF.